The 3 T cell receptor beta chains given below trace back to one sample, sequenced in a study of CD8 T cells in ankylosing spondylitis. Overall study findings and caveats: Among TCR beta sequences, a motif of several highly homologous variants appeared characteristic of ankylosing spondylitis blood.

What these receptors recognize is not known. TCRdb itself ran the 5' RACE reads through MiXCR, one entry per CDR3 protein. The sample has a few hundred thousand distinct CDR3 sequences; roughly 13% are singletons. Sequences were obtained from blood, either unsorted or a sorted T cell fraction (not recorded which). These receptors came from a male donor with ankylosing spondylitis.

In DNA, the CDR3 is TGTGCCAGCAGCTTAGTCCAGGGGGCCTACAATGAGCAGTTCTTC. Amino acid sequence: CASSLVQGAYNEQFF. V usage is TRBV11-3 and J usage is TRBJ2-1, with 7 bases lining up with TRBD1. The CDR3 sequence is 15 residues long. The V segment lost 1 base and the J segment 2 bases; nucleotides outside the gene matches: 2. Germline V gene lookup returns CDR1 SGHNT and CDR2 YENEEA.

This clonotype came up a few times. The chain is built from TRBV4-1 and TRBJ1-1; D may be TRBD1 (6 bases). The germline gives CDR1 MGHRA, CDR2 YSYEKL. CDR3 size: 15 residues. V was cut by 4 bases and J by 2 bases, with 14 bases left in between. CDR3 in DNA: TGCGCCAGCAGCCGAGATTACAGGGCCAACACTGAAGCTTTCTTT. Translation gives CASSRDYRANTEAFF.

V usage is TRBV20-1 and J usage is TRBJ2-7, with 9 bases lining up with TRBD2. Germline CDR1 is DFQATT and CDR2 is SNEGSKA (reference sequence). The CDR3 extends over 14 amino acids. V lost 6 bases to trimming and J lost 3 bases; unmatched junction nucleotides: 9. Here the CDR3 reads CSATRLAAIYEQYF. The CDR3, as DNA: TGCAGTGCCACCCGACTAGCGGCAATCTACGAGCAGTACTTC.